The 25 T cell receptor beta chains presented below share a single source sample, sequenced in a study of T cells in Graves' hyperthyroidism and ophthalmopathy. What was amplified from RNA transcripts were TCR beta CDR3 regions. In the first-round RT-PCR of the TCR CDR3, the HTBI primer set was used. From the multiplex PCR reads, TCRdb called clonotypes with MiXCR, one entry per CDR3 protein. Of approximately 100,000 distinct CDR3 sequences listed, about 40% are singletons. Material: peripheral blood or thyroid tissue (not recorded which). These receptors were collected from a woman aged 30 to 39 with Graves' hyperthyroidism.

The CDR3 reads CASSKSLRDRGQTQYF. In DNA, the CDR3 is TGTGCCAGCAGCAAGTCCCTCCGGGACAGGGGGCAGACCCAGTACTTC. V is TRBV7-2 and J is TRBJ2-5; TRBD1 aligns across 12 bases. From germline, CDR1 is SGHTA and CDR2 FQGNSA. With 5 bases clipped from V and 6 bases from J, the junction kept 10 bases outside the gene matches. The CDR3 length is 16 residues.

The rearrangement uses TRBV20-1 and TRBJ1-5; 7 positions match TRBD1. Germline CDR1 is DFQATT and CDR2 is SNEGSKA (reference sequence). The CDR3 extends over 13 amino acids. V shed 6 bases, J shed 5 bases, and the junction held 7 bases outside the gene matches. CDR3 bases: TGCAGTGCAATGGGACAGTTTGATCAGCCCCAGCATTTT. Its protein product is CSAMGQFDQPQHF.

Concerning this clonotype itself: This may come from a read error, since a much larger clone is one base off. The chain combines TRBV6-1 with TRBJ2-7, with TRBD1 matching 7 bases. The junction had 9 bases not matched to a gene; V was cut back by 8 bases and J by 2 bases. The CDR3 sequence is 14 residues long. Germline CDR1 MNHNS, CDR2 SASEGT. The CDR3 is CASQTTGHPYEQYF. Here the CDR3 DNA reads TGTGCCAGCCAAACGACAGGGCACCCCTACGAGCAGTACTTC.

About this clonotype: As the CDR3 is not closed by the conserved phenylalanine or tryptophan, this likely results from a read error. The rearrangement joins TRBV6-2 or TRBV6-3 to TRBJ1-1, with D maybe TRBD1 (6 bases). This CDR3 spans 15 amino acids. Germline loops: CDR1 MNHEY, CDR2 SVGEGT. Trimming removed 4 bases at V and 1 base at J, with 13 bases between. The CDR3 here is CASSSAGEGNTEAFI. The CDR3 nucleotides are TGTGCCAGCAGTTCGGCAGGGGAAGGGAACACTGAAGCTTTCATT.

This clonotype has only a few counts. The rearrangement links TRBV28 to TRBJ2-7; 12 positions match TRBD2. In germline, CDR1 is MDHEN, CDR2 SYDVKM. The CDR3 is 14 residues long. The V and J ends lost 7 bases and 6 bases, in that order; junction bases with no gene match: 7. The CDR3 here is CASTPSGRAFEQYF. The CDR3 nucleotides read TGTGCCAGCACCCCTAGCGGGAGGGCCTTCGAGCAGTACTTC. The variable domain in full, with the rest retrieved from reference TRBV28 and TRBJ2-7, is DVKVTQSSRYLVKRTGEKVFLECVQDMDHENMFWYRQDPGLGLRLIYFSYDVKMKEKGDIPEGYSVSREKKERFSLILESASTNQTSMYLCASTPSGRAFEQYFGPGTRLTVT.

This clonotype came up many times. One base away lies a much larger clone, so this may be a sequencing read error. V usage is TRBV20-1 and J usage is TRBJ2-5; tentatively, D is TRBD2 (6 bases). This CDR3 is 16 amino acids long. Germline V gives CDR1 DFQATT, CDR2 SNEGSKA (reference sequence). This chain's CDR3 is CSARGRGSLGGEAQYF. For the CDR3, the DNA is TGCAGTGCTCGCGGACGTGGGAGCCTGGGAGGAGAGGCCCAGTACTTC.

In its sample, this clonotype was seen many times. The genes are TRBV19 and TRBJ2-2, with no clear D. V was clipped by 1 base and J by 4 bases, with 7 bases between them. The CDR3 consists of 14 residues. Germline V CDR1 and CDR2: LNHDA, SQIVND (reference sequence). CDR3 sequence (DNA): TGTGCCAGTAGTATAGTCGCCCTCACCGGGGAGCTGTTTTTT. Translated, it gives CASSIVALTGELFF.

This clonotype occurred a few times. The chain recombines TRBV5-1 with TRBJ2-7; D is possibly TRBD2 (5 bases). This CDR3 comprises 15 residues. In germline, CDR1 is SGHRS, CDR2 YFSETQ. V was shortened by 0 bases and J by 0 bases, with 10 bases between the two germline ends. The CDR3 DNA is TGCGCCAGCAGCTTGGGGTTTGGGAGCTCCTACGAGCAGTACTTC. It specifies CASSLGFGSSYEQYF.

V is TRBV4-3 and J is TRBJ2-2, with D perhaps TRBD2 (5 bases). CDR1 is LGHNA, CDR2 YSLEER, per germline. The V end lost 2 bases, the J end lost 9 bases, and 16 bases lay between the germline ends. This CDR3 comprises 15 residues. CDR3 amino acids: CASSQPSRREWELFF. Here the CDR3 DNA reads TGCGCCAGCAGCCAACCAAGTCGCCGGGAATGGGAGCTGTTTTTT.

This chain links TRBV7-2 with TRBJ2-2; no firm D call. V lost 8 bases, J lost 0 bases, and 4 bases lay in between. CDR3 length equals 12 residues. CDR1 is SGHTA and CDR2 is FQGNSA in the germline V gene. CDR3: CASGSNTGELFF. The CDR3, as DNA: TGTGCCAGCGGCTCGAACACCGGGGAGCTGTTTTTT.

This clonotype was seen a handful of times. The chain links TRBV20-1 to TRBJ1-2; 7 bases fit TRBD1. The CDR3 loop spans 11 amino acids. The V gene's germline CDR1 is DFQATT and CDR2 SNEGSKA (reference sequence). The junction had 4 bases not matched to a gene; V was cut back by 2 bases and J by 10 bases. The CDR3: CSARQGGIYTF. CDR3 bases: TGCAGTGCTAGACAGGGGGGGATCTACACCTTC.

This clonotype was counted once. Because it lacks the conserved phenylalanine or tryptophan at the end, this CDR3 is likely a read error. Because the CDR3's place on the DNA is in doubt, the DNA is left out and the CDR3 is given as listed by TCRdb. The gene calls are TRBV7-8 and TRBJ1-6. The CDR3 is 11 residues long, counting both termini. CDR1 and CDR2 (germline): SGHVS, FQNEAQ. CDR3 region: CASSSGYGSHS.

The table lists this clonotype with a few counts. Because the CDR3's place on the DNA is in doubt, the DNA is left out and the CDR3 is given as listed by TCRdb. The CDR3 is CASSFYICSAPREGLRGLYEQYF. The chain recombines TRBV7-9 with TRBJ2-7; TRBD2 was called by the table and not checked on the DNA. Germline lookup yields CDR1 SEHNR and CDR2 FQNEAQ (reference sequence). The CDR3 length equals 23 residues, ends included.

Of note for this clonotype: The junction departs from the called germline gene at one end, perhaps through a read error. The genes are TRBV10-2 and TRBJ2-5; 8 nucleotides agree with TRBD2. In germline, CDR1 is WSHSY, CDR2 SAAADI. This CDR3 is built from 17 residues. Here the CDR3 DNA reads TGCGCCAGCCGTGAGTCAGGTCTGGCGGGAGGAAGGGAAACCCAGTACTTC. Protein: CASRESGLAGGRETQYF.

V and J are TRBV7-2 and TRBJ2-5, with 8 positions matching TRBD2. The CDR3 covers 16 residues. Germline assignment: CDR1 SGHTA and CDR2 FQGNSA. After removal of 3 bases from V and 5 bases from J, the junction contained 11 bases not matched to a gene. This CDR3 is CASSFSVAGGSETQYF. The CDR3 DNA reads TGTGCCAGCAGCTTTAGCGTCGCGGGAGGATCCGAGACCCAGTACTTC. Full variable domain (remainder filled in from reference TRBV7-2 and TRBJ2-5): GAGVSQSPSNKVTEKGKDVELRCDPISGHTALYWYRQSLGQGLEFLIYFQGNSAPDKSGLPSDRFSAERTGGSVSTLTIQRTQQEDSAVYLCASSFSVAGGSETQYFGPGTRLLVL.

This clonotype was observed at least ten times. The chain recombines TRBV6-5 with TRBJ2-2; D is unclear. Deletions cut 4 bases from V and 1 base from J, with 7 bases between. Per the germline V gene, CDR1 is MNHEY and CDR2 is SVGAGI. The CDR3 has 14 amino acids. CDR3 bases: TGTGCCAGCAGTTGGGCTAAGAACACCGGGGAGCTGTTTTTT. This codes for CASSWAKNTGELFF.

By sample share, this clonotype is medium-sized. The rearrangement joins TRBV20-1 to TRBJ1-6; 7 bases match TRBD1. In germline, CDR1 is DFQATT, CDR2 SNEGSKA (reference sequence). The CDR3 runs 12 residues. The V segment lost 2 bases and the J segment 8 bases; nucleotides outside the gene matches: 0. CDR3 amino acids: CSARTGDSPLHF. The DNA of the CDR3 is TGCAGTGCTAGAACAGGGGATTCACCCCTCCACTTT.

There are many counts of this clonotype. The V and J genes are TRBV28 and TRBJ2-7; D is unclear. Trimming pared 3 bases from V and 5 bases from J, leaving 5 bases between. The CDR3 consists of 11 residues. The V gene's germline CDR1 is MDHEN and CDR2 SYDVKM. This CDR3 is CASSFHDEQYF. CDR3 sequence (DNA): TGTGCCAGCAGTTTTCATGACGAGCAGTACTTC. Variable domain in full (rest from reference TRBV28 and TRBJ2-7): DVKVTQSSRYLVKRTGEKVFLECVQDMDHENMFWYRQDPGLGLRLIYFSYDVKMKEKGDIPEGYSVSREKKERFSLILESASTNQTSMYLCASSFHDEQYFGPGTRLTVT.

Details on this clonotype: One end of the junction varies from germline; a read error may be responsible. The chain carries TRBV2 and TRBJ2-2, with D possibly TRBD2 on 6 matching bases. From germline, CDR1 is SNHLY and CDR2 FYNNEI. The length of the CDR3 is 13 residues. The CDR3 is CASSVALAGELFF. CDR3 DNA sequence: TGTGCCAGCAGTGTGGCACTAGCCGGCGAGCTGTTTTTT.

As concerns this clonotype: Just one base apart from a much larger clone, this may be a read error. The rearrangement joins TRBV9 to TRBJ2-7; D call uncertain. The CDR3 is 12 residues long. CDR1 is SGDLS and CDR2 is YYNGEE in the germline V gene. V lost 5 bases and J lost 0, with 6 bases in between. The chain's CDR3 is CASSFPSYEQYF. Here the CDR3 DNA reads TGTGCCAGCAGTTTCCCCTCCTACGAGCAGTACTTC.

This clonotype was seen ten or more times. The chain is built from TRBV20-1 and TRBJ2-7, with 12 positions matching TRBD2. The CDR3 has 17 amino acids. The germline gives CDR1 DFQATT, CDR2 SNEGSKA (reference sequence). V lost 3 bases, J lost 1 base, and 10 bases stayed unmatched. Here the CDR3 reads CSARSLAGGPISYEQYF. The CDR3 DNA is TGCAGTGCTAGGAGCCTAGCGGGAGGGCCTATTTCCTACGAGCAGTACTTC.

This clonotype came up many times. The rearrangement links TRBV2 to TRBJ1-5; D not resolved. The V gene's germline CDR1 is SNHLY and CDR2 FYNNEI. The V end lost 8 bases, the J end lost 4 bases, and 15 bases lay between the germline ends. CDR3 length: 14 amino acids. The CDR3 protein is CASWNALPNQPQHF. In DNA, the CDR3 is TGTGCCAGCTGGAACGCGCTTCCGAATCAGCCCCAGCATTTT.

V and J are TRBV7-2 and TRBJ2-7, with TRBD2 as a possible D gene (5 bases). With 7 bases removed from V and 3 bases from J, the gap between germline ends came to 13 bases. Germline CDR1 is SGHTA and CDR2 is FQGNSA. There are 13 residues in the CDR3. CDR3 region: CASTLGEYYEQYF. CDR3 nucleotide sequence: TGTGCCAGCACCCTCGGGGAGTACTACGAGCAGTACTTC.

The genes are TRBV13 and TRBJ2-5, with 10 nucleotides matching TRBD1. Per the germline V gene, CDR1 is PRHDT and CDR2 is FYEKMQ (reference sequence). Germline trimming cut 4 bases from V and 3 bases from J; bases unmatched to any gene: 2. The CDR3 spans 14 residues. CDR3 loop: CASSSGQGEETQYF. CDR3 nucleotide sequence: TGTGCCAGCAGCTCCGGACAGGGGGAAGAGACCCAGTACTTC.

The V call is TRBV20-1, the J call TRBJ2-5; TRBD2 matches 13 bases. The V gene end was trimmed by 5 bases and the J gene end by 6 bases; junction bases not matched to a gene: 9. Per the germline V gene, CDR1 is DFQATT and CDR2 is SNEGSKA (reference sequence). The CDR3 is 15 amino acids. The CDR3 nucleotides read TGCAGTGCTCCCGGACTAGCGGGGGTCGCGCAGACCCAGTACTTC. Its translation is CSAPGLAGVAQTQYF.